What follows are 7 T cell receptor beta chains derived from one specimen sequenced in a study of cytomegalovirus exposure and HLA in healthy donors. The PCR ran on 60 Vbeta and 13 Jbeta primers. Profiling relied on immunoSEQ multiplex PCR, and the TCRdb table lists in-frame clones only, not all of them. The repertoire includes roughly 150,000 clones, approximately 78% of them detected once, and approximately 2% sits in the top ten. Material: PBMCs. Receptors were obtained from a woman under 30 in good health and CMV-seronegative.

This clone was recorded once. V gene TRBV6-1 combines with J gene TRBJ1-2; 7 bases match TRBD1. The CDR3 is made up of 13 amino acids. The germline CDR1 and CDR2 sequences are MNHNS and SASEGT. Germline trimming cut 3 bases from V and 4 bases from J; bases unmatched to any gene: 2. The CDR3 DNA is TGTGCCAGCAGTGAGCGGGACAGCTATGGCTACACCTTC. Translated: CASSERDSYGYTF.

This clone appeared a single time. The CDR3 DNA reads TGTGCCAGCAGGGAGGAGACCACCCTAGGGGAGACCCAGTACTTC. It encodes CASREETTLGETQYF. The chain joins TRBV2 to TRBJ2-5; TRBD2 might be the D (5 bases). V dropped 6 bases and J dropped 5 bases, with 19 bases sitting between them. CDR3 length: 15 residues. Germline V CDR1 and CDR2: SNHLY, FYNNEI. The full variable domain, its missing parts supplied by reference TRBV2 and TRBJ2-5, is EPEVTQTPSHQVTQMGQEVILRCVPISNHLYFYWYRQILGQKVEFLVSFYNNEISEKSEIFDDQFSVERPDGSNFTLKIRSTKLEDSAMYFCASREETTLGETQYFGPGTRLLVL.

The J gene is TRBJ2-3, the V gene TRBV5-1; a possible D gene is TRBD1 (6 bases). V dropped 2 bases and J dropped 0 bases, with 10 bases sitting between them. The CDR3 contains 15 residues. Germline V gives CDR1 SGHRS, CDR2 YFSETQ. In DNA, the CDR3 is TGCGCCAGCAGCTTCCCGGGACATAGCACAGATACGCAGTATTTT. This codes for CASSFPGHSTDTQYF.

This chain links TRBV6-6 with TRBJ1-1; D is unresolved. V lost 0 bases and J lost 7, with 9 bases in between. The CDR3 runs 13 residues. Germline V lookup: CDR1 MNHNY, CDR2 SVGAGI (reference sequence). CDR3 DNA sequence: TGTGCCAGCAGTTACTCGAGTACGGGTGAAGCTTTCTTT. Encoded protein: CASSYSSTGEAFF.

The chain joins TRBV5-4 to TRBJ2-7, with a weak D call TRBD2 (6 bases). Looked up from germline, CDR1 is SGHNT and CDR2 is YYREEE (reference sequence). V shed 5 bases and J shed 2 bases, with 14 bases lying between them. The CDR3 covers 14 residues. The CDR3 nucleotides read TGTGCCAGCAGTCGCGGGACTTCAACCTACGAGCAGTACTTC. Its protein product is CASSRGTSTYEQYF. Combining the CDR3 with reference TRBV5-4 and TRBJ2-7 gives the whole variable domain ETGVTQSPTHLIKTRGQQVTLRCSSQSGHNTVSWYQQALGQGPQFIFQYYREEENGRGNFPPRFSGLQFPNYSSELNVNALELDDSALYLCASSRGTSTYEQYFGPGTRLTVT.

This sequence joins TRBV29-1 and TRBJ2-5, with D possibly matching TRBD2 (7 bases). Germline V CDR1 and CDR2: SQVTM, ANQGSEA. Deletions cut 4 bases from V and 2 bases from J, with 14 bases between. This CDR3 spans 14 amino acids. The CDR3 DNA follows: TGCAGCGTTGGTCGTGGGGGGGCGCAAGAGACCCAGTACTTC. Its translation: CSVGRGGAQETQYF.

This chain joins TRBV28 and TRBJ1-2, with D hard to call. With 3 bases removed from V and 5 bases from J, the gap between germline ends came to 10 bases. The CDR3 spans 13 residues. The V gene's germline CDR1 is MDHEN and CDR2 SYDVKM. The CDR3 nucleotides read TGTGCCAGCAGTTTGAGCCGCGGTTATGGCTACACCTTC. The encoded protein is CASSLSRGYGYTF.